The 25 T cell receptor beta chains below all came from one sample that was sequenced in a study of blood T cell repertoires in COVID-19. Assay used: immunoSEQ multiplex PCR; TCRdb lists only in-frame clones, some missing. The profile shows 110,000 to 150,000 clones, 84% of them singletons. Material for sequencing was peripheral blood. The receptors shown here come from a human donor in a cohort sampled during active COVID-19.

The rearrangement links TRBV5-1 to TRBJ1-4; 7 nucleotides line up with TRBD1. The J segment lost 7 bases and the V segment lost 0 bases, leaving 9 bases of the junction unmatched. CDR1 SGHRS and CDR2 YFSETQ come from the germline V gene. CDR3 length: 16 residues. The CDR3 spells CASSLAPGGTGEKLFF. The CDR3 nucleotides are TGCGCCAGCAGCTTGGCCCCAGGGGGTACGGGTGAAAAACTGTTTTTT.

V and J are TRBV7-8 and TRBJ1-3; D gene unclear. The CDR3 covers 18 residues. Germline V gene sequence: CDR1 SGHVS, CDR2 FQNEAQ. Trimming removed 1 base at V and 1 base at J, with 17 bases between. The CDR3 region is CASSLGRRRGESGNTIYF. CDR3 in DNA: TGTGCCAGCAGCTTAGGGCGCCGTCGGGGAGAATCTGGAAACACCATATATTTT.

J is TRBJ2-1 and V is TRBV3-1 (or the pseudogene TRBV3-2); TRBD1 is a possible D gene (5 bases). CDR1 LGHDT and CDR2 YNNKEL come from the germline V gene (reference sequence). The V end lost 4 bases, the J end lost 1 base, and 11 bases lay between the germline ends. This CDR3 has 15 amino acids. The CDR3 DNA follows: TGTGCCAGCAGCCCCCCGGCAGGGTCCTACAATGAGCAGTTCTTC. This encodes CASSPPAGSYNEQFF.

The rearrangement joins TRBV28 to TRBJ2-7, with 10 bases that match TRBD2. The CDR3 contains 16 residues. The V gene end was trimmed by 5 bases and the J gene end by 2 bases; junction bases not matched to a gene: 9. Germline V lookup: CDR1 MDHEN, CDR2 SYDVKM. CDR3 loop: CASSTRLAGEAYEQYF. CDR3 nucleotide sequence: TGTGCCAGCAGTACCCGGCTAGCGGGGGAAGCCTACGAGCAGTACTTC.

The rearrangement joins TRBV14 to TRBJ2-3; 8 bases match TRBD2. The CDR3 runs to 17 residues. The V gene's germline CDR1 is SGHDN and CDR2 FVKESK. V was clipped by 1 base and J by 2 bases; unmatched bases: 8. The CDR3 nucleotides are TGTGCCAGCAGCCAAGTGCGAAGCGGGGGTTACACAGATACGCAGTATTTT. Its protein is CASSQVRSGGYTDTQYF. Filled out from reference TRBV14 and TRBJ2-3, the complete variable domain reads EAGVTQFPSHSVIEKGQTVTLRCDPISGHDNLYWYRRVMGKEIKFLLHFVKESKQDESGMPNNRFLAERTGGTYSTLKVQPAELEDSGVYFCASSQVRSGGYTDTQYFGPGTRLTVL.

The gene calls are TRBV27 and TRBJ1-6, with 9 bases that match TRBD1. V dropped 2 bases and J dropped 9; count of bases not matched to a gene: 5. CDR1 and CDR2 (germline): MNHEY, SMNVEV (reference sequence). The length of the CDR3 is 15 residues. As DNA, the CDR3 is TGTGCCAGCAGTTTAACACAGGGGGCTTTTTCACCCCTCCACTTT. As protein: CASSLTQGAFSPLHF.

The rearrangement links TRBV4-1 to TRBJ2-7; 8 nucleotides agree with TRBD2. The CDR3 has 15 amino acids. The V gene end was trimmed by 4 bases and the J gene end by 4 bases; junction bases not matched to a gene: 9. Germline V gene lookup returns CDR1 MGHRA and CDR2 YSYEKL. The CDR3 is CASSRLAGPRYEQYF. CDR3 DNA sequence: TGCGCCAGCAGCCGATTAGCGGGGCCAAGGTACGAGCAGTACTTC.

The V gene is TRBV6-5, the J gene TRBJ1-5; TRBD1 matches at 8 bases. The CDR3 is 15 residues long. V was clipped by 6 bases and J by 0 bases; unmatched bases: 4. CDR1 and CDR2 (germline): MNHEY, SVGAGI. The CDR3 spells CASSPDRDSNQPQHF. In nucleotides, the CDR3 is TGTGCCAGCAGCCCGGACAGGGATAGCAATCAGCCCCAGCATTTT.

The chain employs TRBV6-6 and TRBJ1-3, with 7 bases matching TRBD1. This CDR3 is 15 amino acids long. V lost 5 bases, J lost 0 bases, and 4 bases stayed unmatched. Germline assignment: CDR1 MNHNY and CDR2 SVGAGI (reference sequence). DNA for the CDR3: TGTGCCAGCAGTGACAGGGAGTACTCTGGAAACACCATATATTTT. It codes for CASSDREYSGNTIYF.

The rearrangement links TRBV2 to TRBJ2-6, with TRBD1 matching over 9 bases. Germline lookup yields CDR1 SNHLY and CDR2 FYNNEI. This CDR3 has 18 amino acids. V lost 6 bases to trimming and J lost 4 bases; unmatched junction nucleotides: 13. This chain's CDR3 is CASSRRTGGAGGANVLTF. For the CDR3, the DNA is TGTGCCAGCAGCCGACGTACAGGGGGCGCGGGAGGGGCCAACGTCCTGACTTTC.

In this sample, this clone turned up once. V usage is TRBV13 and J usage is TRBJ2-7; D gene unclear. V was trimmed by 1 base and J by 3 bases, leaving 10 bases between them. Per the germline V gene, CDR1 is PRHDT and CDR2 is FYEKMQ (reference sequence). The CDR3 has 14 amino acids. The CDR3 spells CASSLDHRNYEQYF. CDR3 nucleotides: TGTGCCAGCAGCTTAGATCACAGAAACTACGAGCAGTACTTC.

The chain joins TRBV5-1 to TRBJ2-5; 8 bases fit TRBD1. With V trimmed by 4 bases and J by 4 bases, 9 bases remained unmatched. Germline CDR1 reads SGHRS; CDR2 reads YFSETQ. The length of the CDR3 is 15 residues. The CDR3 protein is CASSTLQGGGETQYF. In DNA form, the CDR3 reads TGCGCCAGCAGCACCTTACAGGGGGGAGGAGAGACCCAGTACTTC. Together with reference TRBV5-1 and TRBJ2-5, the CDR3 gives the full variable domain: KAGVTQTPRYLIKTRGQQVTLSCSPISGHRSVSWYQQTPGQGLQFLFEYFSETQRNKGNFPGRFSGRQFSNSRSEMNVSTLELGDSALYLCASSTLQGGGETQYFGPGTRLLVL.

The CDR3 here is CASSLSALRGTEAFF. For the CDR3, the DNA is TGCGCCAGCAGCTTATCGGCACTTCGGGGCACTGAAGCTTTCTTT. V is TRBV5-1 and J is TRBJ1-1; the D is unclear. Germline V lookup: CDR1 SGHRS, CDR2 YFSETQ. The CDR3 has 15 residues. The V end lost 2 bases, the J end lost 4 bases, and 15 bases lay between the germline ends.

This rearrangement joins TRBV6-5 to TRBJ2-5, with D unclear. Germline CDR1 and CDR2: MNHEY and SVGAGI. V was pared by 5 bases and J by 2 bases, with 12 bases between. CDR3 length: 14 amino acids. The CDR3: CASSQSRPQETQYF. As DNA, the CDR3 is TGTGCCAGCAGTCAGTCGCGGCCGCAAGAGACCCAGTACTTC.

This clone has a handful of counts. V and J are TRBV5-8 and TRBJ2-4, with 7 bases fitting TRBD1. Unmatched junction bases numbered 6, after V lost 2 bases and J lost 7 bases. The germline gives CDR1 SGHTS, CDR2 YDEGEE. The CDR3 consists of 14 residues. The CDR3 sequence is CASSFGQGVNIQYF. The DNA of the CDR3 is TGTGCCAGCAGCTTTGGGCAGGGGGTCAACATTCAGTACTTC.

This chain joins TRBV7-2 and TRBJ1-1; TRBD1 might be the D (5 bases). The CDR3 is 19 residues long. CDR1 and CDR2 (germline): SGHTA, FQGNSA. V gave up 4 bases and J gave up 2 bases, with 26 bases separating them. CDR3 coding DNA: TGTGCCAGCAGCTACCGAACCCAGGGAAAAATCCCTTTAAACACTGAAGCTTTCTTT. Translated, it gives CASSYRTQGKIPLNTEAFF.

Only a few counts were recorded for this clone. The genes are TRBV6-1 and TRBJ2-5, with D possibly matching TRBD1 (6 bases). Trimming removed 3 bases at V and 2 bases at J, with 16 bases between. The CDR3 spans 16 residues. Per germline, CDR1 MNHNS and CDR2 SASEGT. CDR3 sequence: CASSEVGHPVQETQYF. Here the CDR3 DNA reads TGTGCCAGCAGTGAGGTGGGACACCCGGTACAAGAGACCCAGTACTTC.

The rearrangement joins TRBV27 to TRBJ1-2; D gene uncertain. The germline CDR1 and CDR2 sequences are MNHEY and SMNVEV (reference sequence). Trimming left V 5 bases short and J 3 bases short, with 13 bases between. The CDR3 is made up of 14 amino acids. The CDR3 is CASSREGADYGYTF. DNA of the CDR3: TGTGCCAGCAGTCGTGAGGGCGCCGACTATGGCTACACCTTC.

The chain employs TRBV5-1 and TRBJ1-1, with 12 bases lining up with TRBD1. This CDR3 contains 18 residues. The J segment lost 5 bases and the V segment lost 2 bases, leaving 13 bases of the junction unmatched. Germline V lookup: CDR1 SGHRS, CDR2 YFSETQ. The CDR3 nucleotides read TGCGCCAGCAGCTTTGGTGGGACAGGGGGCAGAGGAGGGACTGAAGCTTTCTTT. The encoded protein is CASSFGGTGGRGGTEAFF.

The table lists this clone with a count of one. This chain joins TRBV21-1 and TRBJ1-1; TRBD1, the table's D call, was not compared with the DNA. TRBV21-1 is a documented pseudogene. The CDR3 length is 20 residues. This CDR3 reads CASSTKRQGKFQVSNTEAFF. The CDR3 nucleotides read TGTGCCAGCAGCACGAAAAGGCAGGGGAAGTTCCAGGTTTCGAACACTGAAGCTTTCTTT.

The chain is built from TRBV4-2 and TRBJ2-1, with TRBD1 identical over 12 bases. The CDR3 spans 17 residues. Germline trimming cut 0 bases from V and 9 bases from J; bases unmatched to any gene: 9. CDR1 and CDR2 (germline): LGHNA, YNFKEQ. The CDR3 DNA reads as TGTGCCAGCAGCCAAGATGTAACGGGACAGGGGGCTGGTGAGCAGTTCTTC. It is translated as CASSQDVTGQGAGEQFF.

This rearrangement joins TRBV18 to TRBJ1-1; 8 nucleotides match TRBD1. The germline CDR1 and CDR2 sequences are KGHSH and LQKENI. Unmatched junction bases numbered 1, after V lost 3 bases and J lost 1 base. The CDR3 is 14 amino acids. This CDR3 reads CASSPTGENTEAFF. The CDR3 DNA follows: TGTGCCAGCTCACCGACAGGGGAGAACACTGAAGCTTTCTTT.

The J gene is TRBJ1-6, the V gene TRBV5-1, with D possibly matching TRBD1 (5 bases). Trimming removed 4 bases from V and 8 bases from J, with 16 bases in between. CDR1 and CDR2 from the germline V gene are SGHRS and YFSETQ. This CDR3 contains 15 residues. The CDR3 loop is CASSPGGGKDSPLHF. The CDR3 DNA follows: TGCGCCAGCAGCCCCGGGGGGGGGAAGGATTCACCCCTCCACTTT. Drawing the rest from reference TRBV5-1 and TRBJ1-6, the complete variable domain is KAGVTQTPRYLIKTRGQQVTLSCSPISGHRSVSWYQQTPGQGLQFLFEYFSETQRNKGNFPGRFSGRQFSNSRSEMNVSTLELGDSALYLCASSPGGGKDSPLHFGNGTRLTVT.

This chain links TRBV5-4 with TRBJ2-3, with D possibly being TRBD2 (6 bases). Germline V gene lookup returns CDR1 SGHNT and CDR2 YYREEE (reference sequence). The CDR3 is made up of 14 amino acids. The V end lost 6 bases, the J end lost 2 bases, and 13 bases lay between the germline ends. CDR3 in amino acids: CASTNGGNTDTQYF. CDR3 nucleotide sequence: TGTGCCAGCACGAATGGGGGGAACACAGATACGCAGTATTTT.

This chain uses TRBV5-1 with TRBJ1-4; a weak D match, TRBD1 (5 bases). V was clipped by 4 bases and J by 8 bases, with 15 bases between them. The CDR3 runs to 14 residues. Germline CDR1 and CDR2: SGHRS and YFSETQ. The CDR3 is CASSTAGLEEKLFF. In nucleotides, the CDR3 is TGCGCCAGCAGCACCGCAGGGTTGGAGGAAAAACTGTTTTTT.